Listed here are 8 T cell receptor beta chains from one sample, sequenced in a study of cytomegalovirus exposure and HLA in healthy donors. PCR involved 60 Vbeta and 13 Jbeta primers. Produced via immunoSEQ multiplex PCR; TCRdb's table is partial and in-frame only. The sample lists around 150,000 clones, roughly four fifths occurring once. Material: PBMCs. These receptors were collected from a man aged 25-45 years in good health and CMV-seropositive.

The gene calls are TRBV15 and TRBJ2-5; 9 bases align to TRBD2. The germline gives CDR1 LNHNV, CDR2 YYDKDF (reference sequence). The CDR3 has 16 residues. V was pared by 0 bases and J by 3 bases, with 5 bases of the junction left unmatched. DNA of the CDR3: TGTGCCACCAGCAGAGATCAGACTAGCGGTAAAGAGACCCAGTACTTC. This encodes CATSRDQTSGKETQYF.

The chain carries TRBV11-3 and TRBJ2-1, with 10 bases identical to TRBD2. The junction had 4 bases not matched to a gene; V was cut back by 5 bases and J by 0 bases. The CDR3 is 16 amino acids. Germline assignment: CDR1 SGHNT and CDR2 YENEEA. The CDR3, as DNA: TGTGCCAGCAGCGCACCTAGCGGGGGCTCCTACAATGAGCAGTTCTTC. As protein: CASSAPSGGSYNEQFF.

The chain joins TRBV19 to TRBJ2-7; TRBD1 aligns across 7 bases. This CDR3 is built from 16 residues. After removal of 6 bases from V and 3 bases from J, the junction contained 14 bases not matched to a gene. Germline CDR1 and CDR2: LNHDA and SQIVND (reference sequence). CDR3 region: CASRRADSGQLYEQYF. CDR3 DNA sequence: TGTGCCAGTAGGCGGGCCGATTCGGGACAGCTCTACGAGCAGTACTTC.

This clone has just a few counts. The V gene is TRBV6-5, the J gene TRBJ2-1, with D possibly being TRBD2 (6 bases). The CDR3 is 12 residues long. Germline CDR1 reads MNHEY; CDR2 reads SVGAGI. Deletions cut 6 bases from V and 6 bases from J, with 9 bases between. DNA of the CDR3: TGTGCCAGCAGCCTGGGGGGCAATGAGCAGTTCTTC. This codes for CASSLGGNEQFF.

The V and J genes are TRBV2 and TRBJ2-7, with 8 bases lining up with TRBD1. The junction had 2 bases not matched to a gene; V was cut back by 5 bases and J by 2 bases. The CDR3 runs 13 residues. Germline V lookup: CDR1 SNHLY, CDR2 FYNNEI. The CDR3 reads CASSTQGAYEQYF. CDR3 DNA sequence: TGTGCCAGCAGTACACAGGGGGCCTACGAGCAGTACTTC. The complete variable domain, with remaining parts taken from reference TRBV2 and TRBJ2-7, reads EPEVTQTPSHQVTQMGQEVILRCVPISNHLYFYWYRQILGQKVEFLVSFYNNEISEKSEIFDDQFSVERPDGSNFTLKIRSTKLEDSAMYFCASSTQGAYEQYFGPGTRLTVT.

The chain is built from TRBV9 and TRBJ2-7; D is perhaps TRBD1 (6 bases). Trimming shortened V by 2 bases and J by 3 bases, and 18 bases separated the two germline ends. This CDR3 is built from 16 residues. Germline V gene data show CDR1 as SGDLS and CDR2 as YYNGEE. CDR3 in DNA: TGTGCCAGCAGCGTTGGGGACACTCCCAGAGTCTACGAGCAGTACTTC. Its protein is CASSVGDTPRVYEQYF.

The V gene is TRBV27, the J gene TRBJ2-7; 9 bases are shared with TRBD2. This CDR3 spans 16 amino acids. Looked up from germline, CDR1 is MNHEY and CDR2 is SMNVEV (reference sequence). The J segment lost 4 bases and the V segment lost 5 bases, leaving 12 bases of the junction unmatched. CDR3 in amino acids: CASSPLLPSGAYEQYF. CDR3 DNA: TGTGCCAGCAGTCCTTTACTACCTAGCGGGGCATACGAGCAGTACTTC.

The rearrangement uses TRBV14 and TRBJ1-3; D is undetermined. CDR1 is SGHDN and CDR2 is FVKESK in the germline V gene. CDR3 size: 16 residues. V was shortened by 0 bases and J by 0 bases, with 9 bases between the two germline ends. CDR3 DNA sequence: TGTGCCAGCAGCCAAGAGGCCCTGCTCTCTGGAAACACCATATATTTT. Translated: CASSQEALLSGNTIYF.